This T cell receptor (beta chain) was sequenced for a study of cytomegalovirus exposure and HLA in healthy donors. PCR primers comprised 60 Vbeta and 13 Jbeta primers. Only in-frame clones appear in the TCRdb table, and some are missing; sequencing was by immunoSEQ multiplex PCR. The sample shows under 150,000 clones, roughly 83% of them seen only once. In regard to this clone: As yet, its antigen is unknown.

Whole-study findings and limits: The later analysis indicated that the majority of CMV-associated TCR beta chains appeared HLA-restricted. Being productive about 87% or about 30% of the time was typical of most TCR beta V segments in an earlier analysis.

The receptor was isolated from a man aged 30-40 years in good health and CMV-seropositive. The sequencing input was PBMCs.

The CDR3, as DNA: TGTGCCAGCAGCGTTCGGTCGACAGGGGGCGGTCAGCCCCAGCATTTT. Its translation is CASSVRSTGGGQPQHF. The gene calls are TRBV7-2 and TRBJ1-5, with TRBD1 matching 10 bases. Germline assignment: CDR1 SGHTA and CDR2 FQGNSA. The CDR3 runs to 16 residues. V dropped 5 bases and J dropped 6; count of bases not matched to a gene: 10.